This paragraph covers one TCR beta chain sequence. The target antigen is unknown. The data are from a study of Graves' ophthalmopathy and Graves' hyperthyroidism. The CDR3 sequence is 14 residues long. After removal of 6 bases from V and 7 bases from J, the junction contained 7 bases not matched to a gene. Per the germline V gene, CDR1 is SGHTA and CDR2 is FQGNSA. Notes on the study in general: Distinction of ophthalmopathy from stable hyperthyroidism by a 13-signature model reached over 85% sensitivity and 70% to 83% specificity. Most clonotypes expanded in thyroid above 0.001 frequency were present in blood too. With a specificity of roughly 72% and a sensitivity of 60% to 71%, the model predicted ophthalmopathy progression.

Amplification of the TCR beta CDR3 regions used RNA transcripts (as template). The workflow started with a first-round RT-PCR run with HTBI primers and then moved on to a second-round multiplex PCR. In TCRdb, the multiplex PCR reads were re-called with MiXCR into one record per CDR3 protein. The data show 200,000 to 250,000 distinct CDR3 sequences, about 22% seen once. The sample taken for sequencing was peripheral blood. The V call is TRBV7-2, the J call TRBJ1-2; 11 positions agree with TRBD1. The receptor was isolated from a woman aged 50 to 60 with Graves' ophthalmopathy. The CDR3 here is CASSPDRGRSGYTF. The CDR3 DNA follows: TGTGCCAGCAGTCCGGACAGGGGGCGGTCTGGCTACACCTTC.